This T cell receptor beta chain came from a study of T cells in Graves' hyperthyroidism and ophthalmopathy. This clonotype was detected a few times. Its antigen is undetermined. Disease lasting under 3 months, a NOSPECS grade of at least 4, and a Clinical Activity Score of at least 3 were features of the ophthalmopathy patients. A patient was excluded if there was uncontrolled infection, other autoimmune disease, pregnancy or lactation. For the diagnoses, clinical symptoms, serum thyroxine and TRAb, thyroid ultrasound and orbital computed tomography were used. This CDR3 region has 16 residues. From germline, CDR1 is SGHTS and CDR2 YDEGEE. V trimming: 0 bases; J trimming: 3 bases; junction bases outside the gene matches: 5. Overall study findings and caveats: Classification by a 13 V-J model distinguished ophthalmopathy from stable hyperthyroidism.

Regions amplified from RNA transcripts were the TCR beta CDR3 regions. HTBI primers were employed in a first-round RT-PCR of the TCR CDR3. MiXCR was run by TCRdb on the multiplex PCR reads, yielding one entry per CDR3 protein. The table lists over 350,000 distinct CDR3 sequences, about 14% of them singletons. Sequences were obtained from blood. V is TRBV5-8 and J is TRBJ1-5; 8 positions match TRBD1. The sequence derives from a man aged 45-60 years with Graves' ophthalmopathy. In DNA form, the CDR3 reads TGTGCCAGCAGCTTGGAGACAGGGGTGAACAATCAGCCCCAGCATTTT. Its translation: CASSLETGVNNQPQHF.